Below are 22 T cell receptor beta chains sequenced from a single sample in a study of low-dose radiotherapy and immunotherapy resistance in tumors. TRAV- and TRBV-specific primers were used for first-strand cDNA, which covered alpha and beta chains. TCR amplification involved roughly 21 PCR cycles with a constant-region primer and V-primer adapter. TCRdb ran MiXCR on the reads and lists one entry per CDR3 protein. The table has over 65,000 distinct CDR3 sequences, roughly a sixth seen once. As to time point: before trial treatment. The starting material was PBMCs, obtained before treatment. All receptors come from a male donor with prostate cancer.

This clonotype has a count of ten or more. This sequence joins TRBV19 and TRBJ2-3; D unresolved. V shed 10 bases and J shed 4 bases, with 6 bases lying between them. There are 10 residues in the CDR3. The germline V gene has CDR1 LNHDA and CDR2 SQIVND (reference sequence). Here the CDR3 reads CATEADTQYF. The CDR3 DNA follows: TGTGCCACCGAGGCAGATACGCAGTATTTT.

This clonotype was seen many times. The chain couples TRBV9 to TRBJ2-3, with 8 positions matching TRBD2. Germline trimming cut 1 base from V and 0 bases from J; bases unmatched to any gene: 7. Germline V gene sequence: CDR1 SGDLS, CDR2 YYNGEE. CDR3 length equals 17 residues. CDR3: CASSVLAGGASTDTQYF. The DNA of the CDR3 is TGTGCCAGCAGCGTACTCGCCGGGGGGGCAAGCACAGATACGCAGTATTTT.

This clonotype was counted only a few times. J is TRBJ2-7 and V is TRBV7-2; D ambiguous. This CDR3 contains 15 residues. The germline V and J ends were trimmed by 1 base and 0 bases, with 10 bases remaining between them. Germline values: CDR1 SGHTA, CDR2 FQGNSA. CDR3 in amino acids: CASSLGLASSYEQYF. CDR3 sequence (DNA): TGTGCCAGCAGCTTAGGCTTAGCAAGCTCCTACGAGCAGTACTTC.

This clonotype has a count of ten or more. The DNA for the CDR3 is TGTGCCAGCAGCTTAGGGACCATAAGGCTAGCGGGGTATGATGAGCAGTTCTTC. Its protein product is CASSLGTIRLAGYDEQFF. The chain employs TRBV7-9 and TRBJ2-1; 9 bases align to TRBD2. The CDR3 is 18 amino acids. J lost 8 bases, V lost 1 base, and 15 bases had no gene match. Looked up from germline, CDR1 is SEHNR and CDR2 is FQNEAQ (reference sequence).

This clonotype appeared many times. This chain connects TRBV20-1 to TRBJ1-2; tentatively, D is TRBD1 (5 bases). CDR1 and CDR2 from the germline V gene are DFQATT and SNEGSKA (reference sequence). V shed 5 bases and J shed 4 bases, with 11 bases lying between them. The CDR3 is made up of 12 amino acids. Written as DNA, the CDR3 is TGCAGTGCTTTACTGGGGGGCTATGGCTACACCTTC. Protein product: CSALLGGYGYTF.

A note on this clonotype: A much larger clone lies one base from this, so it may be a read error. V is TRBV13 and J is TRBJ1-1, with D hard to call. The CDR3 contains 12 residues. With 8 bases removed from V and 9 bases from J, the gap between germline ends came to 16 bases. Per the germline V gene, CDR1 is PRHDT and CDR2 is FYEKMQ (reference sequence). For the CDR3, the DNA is TGTGCCAGCCTAAACCGGCTCAGGAAAGCTTTCTTT. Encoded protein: CASLNRLRKAFF.

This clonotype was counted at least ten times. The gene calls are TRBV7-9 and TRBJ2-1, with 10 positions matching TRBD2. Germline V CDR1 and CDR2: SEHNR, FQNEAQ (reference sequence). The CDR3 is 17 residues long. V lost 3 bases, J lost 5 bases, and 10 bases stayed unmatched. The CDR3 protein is CASSFRYAAGGDNEQFF. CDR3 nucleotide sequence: TGTGCCAGCAGCTTCCGGTATGCAGCGGGGGGGGACAATGAGCAGTTCTTC.

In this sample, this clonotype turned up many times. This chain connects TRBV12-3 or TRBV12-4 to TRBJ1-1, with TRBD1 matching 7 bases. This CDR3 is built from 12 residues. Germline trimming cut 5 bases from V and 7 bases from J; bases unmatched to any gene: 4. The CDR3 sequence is CASSKNRGEAFF. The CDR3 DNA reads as TGTGCCAGCAGTAAAAACAGGGGTGAAGCTTTCTTT.

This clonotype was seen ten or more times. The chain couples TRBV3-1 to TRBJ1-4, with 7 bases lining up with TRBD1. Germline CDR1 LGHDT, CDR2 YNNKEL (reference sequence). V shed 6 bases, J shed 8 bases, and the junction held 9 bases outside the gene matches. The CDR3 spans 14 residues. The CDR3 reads CASSQGTVAEKLFF. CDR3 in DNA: TGTGCCAGCAGTCAGGGGACAGTTGCCGAAAAACTGTTTTTT.

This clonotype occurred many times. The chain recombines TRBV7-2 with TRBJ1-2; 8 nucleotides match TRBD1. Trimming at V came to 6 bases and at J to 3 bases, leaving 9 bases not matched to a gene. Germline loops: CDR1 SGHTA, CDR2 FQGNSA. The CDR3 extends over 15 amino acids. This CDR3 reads CASRHKMTGDYGYTF. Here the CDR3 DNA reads TGTGCCAGCAGACATAAAATGACAGGGGACTATGGCTACACCTTC.

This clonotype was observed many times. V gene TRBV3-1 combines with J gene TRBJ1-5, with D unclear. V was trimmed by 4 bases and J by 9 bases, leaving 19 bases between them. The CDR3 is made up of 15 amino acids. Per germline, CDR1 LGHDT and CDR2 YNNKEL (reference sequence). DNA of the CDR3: TGTGCCAGCAGCCCTACCTACAGCGTCGGTCGGCCCCAGCATTTT. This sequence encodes CASSPTYSVGRPQHF.

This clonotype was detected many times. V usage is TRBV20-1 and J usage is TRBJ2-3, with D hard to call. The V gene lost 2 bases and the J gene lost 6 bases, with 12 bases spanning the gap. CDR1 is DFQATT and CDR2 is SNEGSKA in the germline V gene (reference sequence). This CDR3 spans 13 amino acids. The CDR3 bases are TGCAGTGCTAGAAGTCTGGTGACCGATACGCAGTATTTT. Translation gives CSARSLVTDTQYF.

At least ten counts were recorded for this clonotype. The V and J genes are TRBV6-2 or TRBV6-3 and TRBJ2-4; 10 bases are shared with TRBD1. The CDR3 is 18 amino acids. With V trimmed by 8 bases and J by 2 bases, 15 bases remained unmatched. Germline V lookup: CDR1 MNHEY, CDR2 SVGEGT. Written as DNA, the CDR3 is TGTGCCAGCGCGATTTTTCTCCCGGGACAGGGGACCAAAAACATTCAGTACTTC. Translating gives CASAIFLPGQGTKNIQYF.

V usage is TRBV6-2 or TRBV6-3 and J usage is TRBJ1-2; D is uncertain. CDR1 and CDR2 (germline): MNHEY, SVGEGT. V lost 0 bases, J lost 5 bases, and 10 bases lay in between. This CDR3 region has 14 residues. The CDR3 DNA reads TGTGCCAGCAGTTACTCTGCAGGAGTTTATGGCTACACCTTC. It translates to CASSYSAGVYGYTF.

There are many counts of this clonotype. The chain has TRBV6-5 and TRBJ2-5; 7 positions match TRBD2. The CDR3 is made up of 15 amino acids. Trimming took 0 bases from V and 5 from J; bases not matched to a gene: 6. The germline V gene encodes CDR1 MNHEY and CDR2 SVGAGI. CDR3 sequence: CASSYSMRGTETQYF. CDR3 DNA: TGTGCCAGCAGTTACTCGATGCGGGGGACGGAGACCCAGTACTTC.

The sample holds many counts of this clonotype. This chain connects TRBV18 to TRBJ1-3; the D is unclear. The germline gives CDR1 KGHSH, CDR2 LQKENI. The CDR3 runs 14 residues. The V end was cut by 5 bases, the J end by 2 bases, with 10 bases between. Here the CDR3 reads CASSRAEPGNTIYF. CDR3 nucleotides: TGTGCCAGCTCAAGGGCAGAGCCTGGAAACACCATATATTTT.

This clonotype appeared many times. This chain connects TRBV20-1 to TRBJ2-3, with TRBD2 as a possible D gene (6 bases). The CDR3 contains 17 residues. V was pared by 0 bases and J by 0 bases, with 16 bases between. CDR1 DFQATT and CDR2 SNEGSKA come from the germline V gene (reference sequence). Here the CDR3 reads CSARDGMASASTDTQYF. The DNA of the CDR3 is TGCAGTGCTAGAGATGGGATGGCTAGCGCAAGCACAGATACGCAGTATTTT.

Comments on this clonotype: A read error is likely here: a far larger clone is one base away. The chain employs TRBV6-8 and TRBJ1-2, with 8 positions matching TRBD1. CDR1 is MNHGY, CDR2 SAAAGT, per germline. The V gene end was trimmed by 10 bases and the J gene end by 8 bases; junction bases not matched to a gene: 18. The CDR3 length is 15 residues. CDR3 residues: CANSRLDRGGGGYTF. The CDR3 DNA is TGTGCCAACAGCCGTCTCGACAGGGGCGGAGGAGGCTACACCTTC.

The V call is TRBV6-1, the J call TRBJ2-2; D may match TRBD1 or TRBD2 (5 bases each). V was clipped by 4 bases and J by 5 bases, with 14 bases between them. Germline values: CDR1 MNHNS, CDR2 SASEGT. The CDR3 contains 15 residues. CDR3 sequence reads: CASSGGEGRTGELFF. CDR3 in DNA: TGTGCCAGCAGTGGGGGCGAGGGGCGGACCGGGGAGCTGTTTTTT.

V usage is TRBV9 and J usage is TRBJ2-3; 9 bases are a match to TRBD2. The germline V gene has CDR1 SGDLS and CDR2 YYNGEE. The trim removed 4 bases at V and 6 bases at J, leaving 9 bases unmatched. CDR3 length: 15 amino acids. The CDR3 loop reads CASSTGTSSSDTQYF. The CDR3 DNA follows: TGTGCCAGCAGCACAGGGACTAGCTCTTCTGATACGCAGTATTTT.

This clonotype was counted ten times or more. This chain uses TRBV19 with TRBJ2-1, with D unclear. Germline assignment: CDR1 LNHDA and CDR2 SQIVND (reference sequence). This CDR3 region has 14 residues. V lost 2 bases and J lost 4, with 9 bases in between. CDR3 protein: CASSIYPGYNEQFF. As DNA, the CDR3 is TGTGCCAGTAGTATATACCCCGGATACAATGAGCAGTTCTTC.

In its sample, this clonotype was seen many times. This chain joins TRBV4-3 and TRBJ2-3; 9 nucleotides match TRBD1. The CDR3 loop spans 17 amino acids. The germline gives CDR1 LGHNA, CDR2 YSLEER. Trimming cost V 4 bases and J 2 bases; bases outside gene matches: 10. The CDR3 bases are TGCGCCAGCAGCCTCGCCCCGGACAGGGGATTCACAGATACGCAGTATTTT. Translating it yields CASSLAPDRGFTDTQYF.